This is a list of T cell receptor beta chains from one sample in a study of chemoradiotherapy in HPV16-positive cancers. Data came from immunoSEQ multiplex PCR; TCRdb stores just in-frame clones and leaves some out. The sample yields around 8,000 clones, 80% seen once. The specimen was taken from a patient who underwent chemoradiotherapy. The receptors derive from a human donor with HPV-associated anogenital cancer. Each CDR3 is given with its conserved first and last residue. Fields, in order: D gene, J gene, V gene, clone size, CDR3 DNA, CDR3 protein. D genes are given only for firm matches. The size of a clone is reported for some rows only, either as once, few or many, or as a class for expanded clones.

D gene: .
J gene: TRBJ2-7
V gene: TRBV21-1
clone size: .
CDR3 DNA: TGTGCCAGCAGCAAAGCGCCGTTCAGGGGAGGGCCAAGTGTCCACGAGCAGTACTTC
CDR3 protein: CASSKAPFRGGPSVHEQYF

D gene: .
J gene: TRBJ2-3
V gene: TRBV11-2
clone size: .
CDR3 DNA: TGTGCCAGCAGCCGGTGGACTACTACGCAGTATTTT
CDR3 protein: CASSRWTTTQYF

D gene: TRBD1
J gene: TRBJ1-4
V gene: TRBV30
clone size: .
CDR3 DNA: TGTGCCTTGGAACAGGGGGCTGCTAATGAAAAACTGTTTTTT
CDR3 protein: CALEQGAANEKLFF

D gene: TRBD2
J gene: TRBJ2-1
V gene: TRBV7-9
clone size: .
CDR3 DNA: TGTGCCAGCAGCTTCTGGCGGGGGGGCCTAAATGAGCAGTTCTTC
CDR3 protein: CASSFWRGGLNEQFF

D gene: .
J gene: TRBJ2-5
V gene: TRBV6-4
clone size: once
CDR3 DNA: TGTGCCAGCAGCGACTCGAATGGAGAGACCCAGTACTTC
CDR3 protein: CASSDSNGETQYF

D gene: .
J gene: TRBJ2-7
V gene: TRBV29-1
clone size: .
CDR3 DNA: TGCAGCGTTGAACTCCAATCCTACGAGCAGTACTTC
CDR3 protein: CSVELQSYEQYF

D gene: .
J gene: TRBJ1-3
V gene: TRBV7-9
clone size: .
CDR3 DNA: TGTGCCAGCAGCTTAGATGGTTGGGTCAGAGCCTCTGGAAACACCATATATTTT
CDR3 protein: CASSLDGWVRASGNTIYF

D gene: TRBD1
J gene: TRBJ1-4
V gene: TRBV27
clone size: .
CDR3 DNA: TGTGCCAGCAGACCCGGACAGGGGCCGGGTAATGAAAAACTGTTTTTT
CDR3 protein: CASRPGQGPGNEKLFF

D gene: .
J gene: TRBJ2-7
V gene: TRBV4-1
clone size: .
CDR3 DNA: TGCGCCAGCAGCCCCTGGGAGGGGGGACGAACGTTCTCCTACGAGCAGTACTTC
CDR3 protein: CASSPWEGGRTFSYEQYF

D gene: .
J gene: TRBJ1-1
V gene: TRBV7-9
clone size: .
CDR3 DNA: TGTGCCAGCAGCTCCCCGGAGGGCGGGGACACTGAAGCTTTCTTT
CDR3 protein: CASSSPEGGDTEAFF

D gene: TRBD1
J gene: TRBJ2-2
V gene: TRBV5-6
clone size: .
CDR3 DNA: TGTGCCAGCAGCCTACAGGGGGCGTTAGCCGGGGAGCTGTTTTTT
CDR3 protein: CASSLQGALAGELFF

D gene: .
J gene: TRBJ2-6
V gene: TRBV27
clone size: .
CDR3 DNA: TGTGCCAGCACAGGGTCTGGGGCCAACGTCCTGACTTTC
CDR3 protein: CASTGSGANVLTF

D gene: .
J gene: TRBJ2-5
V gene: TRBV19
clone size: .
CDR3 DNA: TGTGCCAGTAGTATAGGGGTAGGGCGAGGAGAGACCCAGTACTTC
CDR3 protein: CASSIGVGRGETQYF

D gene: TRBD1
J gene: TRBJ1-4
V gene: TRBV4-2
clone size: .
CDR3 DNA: TGTGCCAGCAGCCAAGATGGGCAGGGGGGGGAAAAACTGTTTTTT
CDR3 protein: CASSQDGQGGEKLFF

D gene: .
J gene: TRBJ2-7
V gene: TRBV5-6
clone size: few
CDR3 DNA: TGTGCCAGCAGCTTGGGACTAGTGTACGAGCAGTACTTC
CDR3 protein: CASSLGLVYEQYF

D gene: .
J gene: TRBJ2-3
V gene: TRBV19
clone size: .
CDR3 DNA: TGTGCCAGTAGTATCCCCAACAGGGAGGATACGCAGTATTTT
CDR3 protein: CASSIPNREDTQYF

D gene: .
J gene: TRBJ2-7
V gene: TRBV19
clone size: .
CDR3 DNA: TGTGCCAGTACCACCCAGGGGGTTGGAGGGACCGAGCAGTACTTC
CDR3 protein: CASTTQGVGGTEQYF

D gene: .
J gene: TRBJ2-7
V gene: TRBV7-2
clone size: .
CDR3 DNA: TGTGCCAGCAGCCCAGGGATACTCTCCTACGAGCAGTACTTC
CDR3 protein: CASSPGILSYEQYF

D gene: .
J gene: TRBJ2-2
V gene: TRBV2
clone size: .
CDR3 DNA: TGTGCCAGCAGTGAAACAGGGATTAGGTCCGGGGAGCTGTTTTTT
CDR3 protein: CASSETGIRSGELFF

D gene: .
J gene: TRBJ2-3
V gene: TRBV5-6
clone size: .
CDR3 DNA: TGTGCCAGCAGCTTGGGAGGACGGGAGCCTCGTGGAGCTACGCAGTATTTT
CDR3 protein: CASSLGGREPRGATQYF

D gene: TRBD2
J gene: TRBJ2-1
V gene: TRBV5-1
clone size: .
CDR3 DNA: TGCGCCAGCAGCTTGTCTCGCGGGGGGGCCTTCAATGAGCAGTTCTTC
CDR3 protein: CASSLSRGGAFNEQFF

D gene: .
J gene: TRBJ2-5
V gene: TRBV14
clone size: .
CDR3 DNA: TGTGCCAGCAGCCACAGACGTTCTCAAGAGACCCAGTACTTC
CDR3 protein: CASSHRRSQETQYF

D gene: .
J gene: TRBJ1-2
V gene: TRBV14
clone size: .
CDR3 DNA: TGTGCCAGCAGCCGGAACGGGGCAGCCCCATATGGCTACACCTTC
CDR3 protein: CASSRNGAAPYGYTF

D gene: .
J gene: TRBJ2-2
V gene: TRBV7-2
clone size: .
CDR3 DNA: TGTGCCAGCAGCATGACAGGTCCCGGGGAGCTGTTTTTT
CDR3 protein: CASSMTGPGELFF

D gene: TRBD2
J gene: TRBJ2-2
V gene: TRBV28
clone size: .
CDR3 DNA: TGTGCCAGCAGCATCCCAAGCGGGAGTGTAACCGGGGAGCTGTTTTTT
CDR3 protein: CASSIPSGSVTGELFF

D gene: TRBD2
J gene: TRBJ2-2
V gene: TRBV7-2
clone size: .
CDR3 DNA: TGTGCCAGCAGCTTAGGGACTAGCGGGAGGCGCAGGGGCGGGGAGCTGTTTTTT
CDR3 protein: CASSLGTSGRRRGGELFF

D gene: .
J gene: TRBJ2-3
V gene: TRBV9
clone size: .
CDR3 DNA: TGTGCCAGCAGCCCAGTAGCGACTCGGAGCACAGATACGCAGTATTTT
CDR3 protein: CASSPVATRSTDTQYF

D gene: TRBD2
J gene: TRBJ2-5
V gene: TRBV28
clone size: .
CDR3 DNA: TGTGCCAGCAGTTTAAGTTTCGGGGGGAAAGAGACCCAGTACTTC
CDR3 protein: CASSLSFGGKETQYF

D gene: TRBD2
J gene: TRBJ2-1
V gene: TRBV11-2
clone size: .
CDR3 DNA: TGTGCCAGCAGCCGTAGCGGGAGGCTGGATAATGAGCAGTTCTTC
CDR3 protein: CASSRSGRLDNEQFF

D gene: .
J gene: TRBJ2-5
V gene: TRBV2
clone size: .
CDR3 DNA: TGTGCCAGCAACAGGGCCCTAGAGACCCAGTACTTC
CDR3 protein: CASNRALETQYF

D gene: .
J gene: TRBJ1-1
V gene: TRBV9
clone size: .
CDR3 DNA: TGTGCCAGCAGCGTGTTAGGATCGAACACTGAAGCTTTCTTT
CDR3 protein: CASSVLGSNTEAFF